The 2 T cell receptor beta chains given below trace back to one sample, sequenced in a study of shared clonotypes between healthy human individuals. TCRdb's table, derived via immunoSEQ multiplex PCR, lists solely in-frame clones and lacks some. The table includes approximately 980,000 clones, roughly 72% detected once. The sample consisted of memory CD4+ T cells sorted from blood. The subset denotes: CD45RA-negative fraction. The source of these receptors is a man between 18 and 29 years old in good health.

The genes are TRBV11-3 and TRBJ2-7; TRBD1 agrees at 8 bases. Germline CDR1 and CDR2: SGHNT and YENEEA. This CDR3 has 13 amino acids. Trimming at V came to 5 bases and at J to 6 bases, leaving 6 bases not matched to a gene. The CDR3: CASSDGQGGEQYF. Here the CDR3 DNA reads TGTGCCAGCAGCGATGGACAGGGTGGCGAGCAGTACTTC.

The CDR3 reads CASSGGDRPSSNYGYTF. CDR3 nucleotide sequence: TGTGCCAGCAGCGGGGGGGACAGGCCCTCTTCTAACTATGGCTACACCTTC. The genes are TRBV9 and TRBJ1-2; 8 bases agree with TRBD1. Germline loops: CDR1 SGDLS, CDR2 YYNGEE. V lost 3 bases, J lost 0 bases, and 10 bases stayed unmatched. CDR3 size: 17 residues. Full variable domain (outside the CDR3, taken from reference TRBV9 and TRBJ1-2): DSGVTQTPKHLITATGQRVTLRCSPRSGDLSVYWYQQSLDQGLQFLIQYYNGEERAKGNILERFSAQQFPDLHSELNLSSLELGDSALYFCASSGGDRPSSNYGYTFGSGTRLTVV.